A single sample gave rise to the 22 T cell receptor beta chains below, sequenced in a study of cytomegalovirus exposure and HLA in healthy donors. In the PCR, 60 Vbeta and 13 Jbeta primers were used. The assay was immunoSEQ multiplex PCR, and TCRdb's table has in-frame clones only and misses some. The sample has about 130,000 clones, about 74% seen once. Sequences were obtained from PBMCs. These receptors all stem from a woman between 45 and 60 years old in good health and CMV-seropositive.

V and J are TRBV5-4 and TRBJ1-1; D may be TRBD1 (6 bases). Trimming cost V 3 bases and J 5 bases, with 14 bases left between them. There are 14 residues in the CDR3. Germline V gene sequence: CDR1 SGHNT, CDR2 YYREEE (reference sequence). CDR3 in DNA: TGTGCCAGCAGCTCCAGTAGAGGACAGACTGAAGCTTTCTTT. Protein product: CASSSSRGQTEAFF.

This chain's CDR3 is CATGQGGGYGYTF. CDR3 DNA sequence: TGTGCCACCGGACAGGGAGGTGGCTATGGCTACACCTTC. V gene TRBV5-4 combines with J gene TRBJ1-2; TRBD1 matches 8 bases. The CDR3 length is 13 residues. Germline V gene sequence: CDR1 SGHNT, CDR2 YYREEE (reference sequence). Trimming cost V 9 bases and J 4 bases; bases outside gene matches: 8. Combining the CDR3 with reference TRBV5-4 and TRBJ1-2 gives the whole variable domain ETGVTQSPTHLIKTRGQQVTLRCSSQSGHNTVSWYQQALGQGPQFIFQYYREEENGRGNFPPRFSGLQFPNYSSELNVNALELDDSALYLCATGQGGGYGYTFGSGTRLTVV.

The chain combines TRBV6-1 with TRBJ1-5; tentative D call: TRBD1 (6 bases). Germline CDR1 MNHNS, CDR2 SASEGT. V was clipped by 0 bases and J by 0 bases, with 9 bases between them. This CDR3 comprises 16 residues. The CDR3 spells CASSEATGYSNQPQHF. The CDR3 nucleotides are TGTGCCAGCAGTGAAGCGACAGGTTATAGCAATCAGCCCCAGCATTTT.

The CDR3: CASSFLGGGHNTDTQYF. As DNA, the CDR3 is TGTGCCAGCAGCTTTCTGGGGGGGGGCCATAACACAGATACGCAGTATTTT. The V and J genes are TRBV7-9 and TRBJ2-3; possibly TRBD2 for D (7 bases). V lost 3 bases and J 2 bases, leaving 18 bases between the germline ends. Germline-derived CDR1 and CDR2 are SEHNR and FQNEAQ (reference sequence). There are 17 residues in the CDR3.

In its sample, this clone was seen once. The chain recombines TRBV11-3 with TRBJ1-4, with D unresolved. Trimming shortened V by 5 bases and J by 4 bases, and 5 bases separated the two germline ends. The CDR3 runs 12 residues. Germline CDR1 SGHNT, CDR2 YENEEA. The CDR3 loop is CASSRSNEKLFF. In DNA form, the CDR3 reads TGTGCCAGCAGCCGGAGTAATGAAAAACTGTTTTTT.

CDR3 DNA: TGCGCCAGCAGCCAAGTGGAGTCTCGCTCCTATAATTCACCCCTCCACTTT. It codes for CASSQVESRSYNSPLHF. The chain has TRBV4-1 and TRBJ1-6; no definite D call. The CDR3 loop spans 17 amino acids. V shed 1 base and J shed 0 bases, with 10 bases lying between them. The germline V gene has CDR1 MGHRA and CDR2 YSYEKL.

V usage is TRBV29-1 and J usage is TRBJ1-1, with TRBD1 matching 7 bases. The germline CDR1 and CDR2 sequences are SQVTM and ANQGSEA. The CDR3 loop spans 13 amino acids. V shed 6 bases and J 3 bases; nucleotides not matched to a gene: 7. The CDR3 nucleotides read TGCAGCGTGGAAAGGGGGCTGGACACTGAAGCTTTCTTT. It translates to CSVERGLDTEAFF.

The rearrangement links TRBV5-8 to TRBJ2-2; TRBD2 matches at 8 bases. This CDR3 is built from 19 residues. Germline values: CDR1 SGHTS, CDR2 YDEGEE. Losses at the gene ends were 0 bases for V and 0 bases for J; bases not matched to a gene: 10. The CDR3 reads CASSLGRNTSGPNTGELFF. In DNA form, the CDR3 reads TGTGCCAGCAGCTTGGGCCGTAATACTAGCGGCCCGAACACCGGGGAGCTGTTTTTT.

The V call is TRBV5-4, the J call TRBJ2-1; D unclear. The CDR3 loop spans 15 amino acids. Trimming took 2 bases from V and 1 from J, leaving 10 bases between them. Germline CDR1 SGHNT, CDR2 YYREEE (reference sequence). This CDR3 reads CASSFVQLSYNEQFF. Here the CDR3 DNA reads TGTGCCAGCAGCTTCGTACAATTGTCCTACAATGAGCAGTTCTTC.

The V and J genes are TRBV6-1 and TRBJ2-1; D might be TRBD1 (5 bases). The CDR3 loop spans 13 amino acids. Germline V lookup: CDR1 MNHNS, CDR2 SASEGT. V dropped 4 bases and J dropped 4 bases, with 8 bases sitting between them. The CDR3, as DNA: TGTGCCAGCAGTGGCGACAGATACAATGAGCAGTTCTTC. This encodes CASSGDRYNEQFF.

This chain connects TRBV5-7 to TRBJ1-6, with a tentative D call TRBD1 (6 bases). TRBV5-7 is treated as an ORF (open reading frame) with a function not yet certain. The CDR3 totals 18 residues. V lost 3 bases, J lost 7 bases, and 23 bases lay in between. The DNA of the CDR3 is TGTGCCAGCAGCTCGAGGGACCATTACAGGGAATCGAATTCACCCCTCCACTTT. Its protein product is CASSSRDHYRESNSPLHF.

The genes are TRBV2 and TRBJ2-7, with 13 bases that match TRBD2. V shed 5 bases, J shed 7 bases, and the junction held 23 bases outside the gene matches. The CDR3 has 20 residues. Germline V gives CDR1 SNHLY, CDR2 FYNNEI. CDR3 coding DNA: TGTGCCAGCAGTTCCCTTGCTACCGGGACTAGCGGGGCCCTAAGGGGGGAGCAGTACTTC. Its translation is CASSSLATGTSGALRGEQYF.

A remark on this clone: At one of its ends the junction is not consistent with the germline gene, which may arise from a read error. The V and J genes are TRBV7-9 and TRBJ2-3, with a possible D match to TRBD2 (5 bases). Germline CDR1 SEHNR, CDR2 FQNEAQ (reference sequence). The CDR3 is made up of 14 amino acids. The CDR3 is CSSSLGREGNTQYF. CDR3 DNA sequence: TGTTCCAGCAGCTTAGGACGTGAGGGTAATACGCAGTATTTT.

The rearrangement links TRBV7-8 to TRBJ1-2; perhaps TRBD1 as D (5 bases). This CDR3 is built from 13 residues. Germline lookup yields CDR1 SGHVS and CDR2 FQNEAQ. Trimming cost V 8 bases and J 5 bases, with 15 bases left between them. CDR3 DNA sequence: TGTGCCAGCGCCGGGGGATCAGGTTATGGCTACACCTTC. Protein product: CASAGGSGYGYTF.

The gene calls are TRBV5-1 and TRBJ2-7; D perhaps matches TRBD1 (5 bases). Germline-derived CDR1 and CDR2 are SGHRS and YFSETQ. The CDR3 extends over 13 amino acids. With 4 bases removed from V and 6 bases from J, the gap between germline ends came to 14 bases. CDR3 DNA sequence: TGCGCCAGCAGCCTACAGCCAGACAGCGAGCAGTACTTC. Amino acids: CASSLQPDSEQYF.

V gene TRBV19 combines with J gene TRBJ1-2, with 7 bases identical to TRBD1. The J segment lost 7 bases and the V segment lost 7 bases, leaving 18 bases of the junction unmatched. This CDR3 spans 16 amino acids. Germline CDR1 is LNHDA and CDR2 is SQIVND (reference sequence). CDR3 coding DNA: TGTGCCAGTATGGAAGGGGGCTTAAGACCTCGACCTGGCTACACCTTC. Residues: CASMEGGLRPRPGYTF.

The chain employs TRBV29-1 and TRBJ1-1; TRBD1 agrees at 7 bases. The germline CDR1 and CDR2 sequences are SQVTM and ANQGSEA. J gave up 4 bases and V 7 bases, and 6 bases lay outside the gene matches. The CDR3 is 12 amino acids. Here the CDR3 reads CSAKGAGTEAFF. CDR3 in DNA: TGCAGCGCTAAGGGGGCGGGCACTGAAGCTTTCTTT. The full variable domain, in which reference TRBV29-1 and TRBJ1-1 provide the parts outside the CDR3, is SAVISQKPSRDICQRGTSLTIQCQVDSQVTMMFWYRQQPGQSLTLIATANQGSEATYESGFVIDKFPISRPNLTFSTLTVSNMSPEDSSIYLCSAKGAGTEAFFGQGTRLTVV.

The chain joins TRBV10-2 to TRBJ1-2, with TRBD1 matching over 7 bases. Germline V gene data show CDR1 as WSHSY and CDR2 as SAAADI. Germline trimming cut 8 bases from V and 6 bases from J; bases unmatched to any gene: 9. The CDR3 runs 13 residues. CDR3 region: CASLPWDSHGYTF. The DNA for the CDR3 is TGCGCCAGCCTCCCGTGGGACAGCCATGGCTACACCTTC.

The chain has TRBV6-1 and TRBJ1-2, with a possible D match to TRBD1 (5 bases). Per the germline V gene, CDR1 is MNHNS and CDR2 is SASEGT. This CDR3 is built from 14 residues. The V gene lost 2 bases and the J gene lost 8 bases, with 15 bases spanning the gap. The CDR3 region has the DNA TGTGCCAGCAGTGAATGGGCAACCCAGGGCGGCTACACCTTC. This sequence encodes CASSEWATQGGYTF.

V usage is TRBV2 and J usage is TRBJ1-5; tentatively, D is TRBD1 (6 bases). CDR1 is SNHLY and CDR2 is FYNNEI in the germline V gene. The CDR3 extends over 15 amino acids. The V gene lost 5 bases and the J gene lost 2 bases, with 13 bases spanning the gap. This CDR3 reads CASSFEGVGNQPQHF. The CDR3 nucleotides read TGTGCCAGCAGTTTCGAGGGGGTGGGCAATCAGCCCCAGCATTTT.

The table lists this clone with a count of one. This chain uses TRBV13 with TRBJ2-5; 9 positions match TRBD2. Trimming at V came to 3 bases and at J to 5 bases, leaving 4 bases not matched to a gene. This CDR3 contains 14 residues. The V gene's germline CDR1 is PRHDT and CDR2 FYEKMQ (reference sequence). The CDR3 nucleotides read TGTGCCAGCAGCTTGGCTAGCGGGGCTGAGACCCAGTACTTC. This gives the protein CASSLASGAETQYF. Full variable domain (remainder filled in from reference TRBV13 and TRBJ2-5): AAGVIQSPRHLIKEKRETATLKCYPIPRHDTVYWYQQGPGQDPQFLISFYEKMQSDKGSIPDRFSAQQFSDYHSELNMSSLELGDSALYFCASSLASGAETQYFGPGTRLLVL.

The chain couples TRBV2 to TRBJ1-4; 8 nucleotides agree with TRBD1. V lost 0 bases and J lost 8; bases outside the gene matches: 14. Germline lookup yields CDR1 SNHLY and CDR2 FYNNEI. The CDR3 runs 18 residues. The CDR3 loop is CASSEALLWGTGPEKLFF. The CDR3 nucleotides read TGTGCCAGCAGTGAAGCGCTTCTGTGGGGGACAGGTCCGGAAAAACTGTTTTTT.